These 28 T cell receptor beta chains originate from one sample sequenced in a study of T cell changes during pregnancy in multiple sclerosis. Profiled with immunoSEQ multiplex PCR; TCRdb holds only in-frame clones, not every one. Of fewer than 70,000 clones listed, approximately 90% were seen once; the top ten hold approximately 1.5%. Here the sequenced sample was peripheral blood, taken in the third trimester of pregnancy. The receptors shown here come from a female donor with multiple sclerosis, enrolled in a pregnancy study.

This clone has only one observation. The V call is TRBV30, the J call TRBJ1-2, with D perhaps TRBD1 (5 bases). V lost 0 bases to trimming and J lost 4 bases, with 9 bases between them. The CDR3 consists of 13 residues. Germline values: CDR1 GTSNPN, CDR2 SVGIG (reference sequence). The CDR3 region is CAWSVAGGYGYTF. CDR3 nucleotide sequence: TGTGCCTGGAGTGTAGCGGGGGGCTATGGCTACACCTTC.

V usage is TRBV9 and J usage is TRBJ2-1, with TRBD1 matching over 7 bases. CDR1 and CDR2 from the germline V gene are SGDLS and YYNGEE. V shed 4 bases, J shed 0 bases, and the junction held 4 bases outside the gene matches. The CDR3 has 15 amino acids. CDR3 coding DNA: TGTGCCAGCAGCACCACAGGGGACTCCTACAATGAGCAGTTCTTC. Translating gives CASSTTGDSYNEQFF.

This clone has a single count. V gene TRBV4-1 combines with J gene TRBJ1-4, with a tentative D call TRBD1 (6 bases). The germline gives CDR1 MGHRA, CDR2 YSYEKL. This CDR3 region has 15 residues. The V end lost 9 bases, the J end lost 8 bases, and 22 bases lay between the germline ends. CDR3 coding DNA: TGCGCCAGTCTAAAGATCGGGGGGGCATCAGAAAAACTGTTTTTT. Protein product: CASLKIGGASEKLFF.

CDR3 residues: CASSSSETSSYEQYF. Here the CDR3 DNA reads TGCGCCAGCAGCTCGTCGGAGACGAGCTCCTACGAGCAGTACTTC. The gene calls are TRBV5-1 and TRBJ2-7; D gene unclear. This CDR3 spans 15 amino acids. Trimming removed 3 bases from V and 0 bases from J, with 13 bases in between. Germline V gene sequence: CDR1 SGHRS, CDR2 YFSETQ.

This rearrangement joins TRBV15 to TRBJ2-3; 10 bases match TRBD1. There are 17 residues in the CDR3. Germline V gene lookup returns CDR1 LNHNV and CDR2 YYDKDF (reference sequence). V dropped 3 bases and J dropped 4; count of bases not matched to a gene: 10. The CDR3 region is CATSRDRGGVEADTQYF. For the CDR3, the DNA is TGTGCCACCAGCAGGGACAGGGGGGGTGTCGAGGCAGATACGCAGTATTTT.

V and J are TRBV5-5 and TRBJ2-3; TRBD1 is a possible D gene (5 bases). This CDR3 has 16 amino acids. In germline, CDR1 is SGHKS, CDR2 YYEKEE (reference sequence). Trimming cost V 3 bases and J 7 bases, with 21 bases left between them. CDR3: CASSYWLTQGRNTQYF. The CDR3 nucleotides are TGTGCCAGCAGCTATTGGTTGACGCAGGGTAGGAATACGCAGTATTTT.

V gene TRBV19 combines with J gene TRBJ2-7; possible D gene TRBD1, 6 bases. Germline-derived CDR1 and CDR2 are LNHDA and SQIVND (reference sequence). CDR3 size: 15 residues. V shed 5 bases and J shed 3 bases, with 17 bases lying between them. This chain's CDR3 is CASSAAGQNRYEQYF. Here the CDR3 DNA reads TGTGCCAGTAGTGCAGCTGGACAGAATCGCTACGAGCAGTACTTC.

DNA of the CDR3: TGTGCCAGCAGTTACTCGGGACAGGAAGACCAAGAGACCCAGTACTTC. Its translation: CASSYSGQEDQETQYF. The V gene is TRBV6-6, the J gene TRBJ2-5; 8 nucleotides agree with TRBD1. Germline V gene lookup returns CDR1 MNHNY and CDR2 SVGAGI (reference sequence). This CDR3 contains 16 residues. Trimming removed 0 bases from V and 0 bases from J; junction bases left unmatched: 3.

This clone came up a few times. The chain joins TRBV5-5 to TRBJ1-6, with 7 bases fitting TRBD1. CDR3 length: 14 amino acids. V was clipped by 5 bases and J by 5 bases; unmatched bases: 4. Germline V gene sequence: CDR1 SGHKS, CDR2 YYEKEE (reference sequence). In DNA, the CDR3 is TGTGCCAGCAGGCGACAGGGAAATAATTCACCCCTCCACTTT. Translation: CASRRQGNNSPLHF.

The gene calls are TRBV2 and TRBJ2-2; 8 nucleotides match TRBD1. V lost 6 bases, J lost 1 base, and 7 bases stayed unmatched. CDR1 is SNHLY, CDR2 FYNNEI, per germline. The CDR3 loop spans 16 amino acids. The CDR3 sequence: CASSRLGQGNTGELFF. The CDR3 nucleotides are TGTGCCAGCAGCCGCCTTGGACAGGGGAACACCGGGGAGCTGTTTTTT. Drawing the rest from reference TRBV2 and TRBJ2-2, the complete variable domain is EPEVTQTPSHQVTQMGQEVILRCVPISNHLYFYWYRQILGQKVEFLVSFYNNEISEKSEIFDDQFSVERPDGSNFTLKIRSTKLEDSAMYFCASSRLGQGNTGELFFGEGSRLTVL.

This clone was seen once. The chain links TRBV6-1 to TRBJ1-2, with a tentative D call TRBD1 (5 bases). This CDR3 comprises 14 residues. The ends were cut back, 5 bases at V and 4 bases at J, with 14 bases in the middle. Germline V gene lookup returns CDR1 MNHNS and CDR2 SASEGT. CDR3 sequence (DNA): TGTGCCAGCAGTTCGGGGGAGGGACTCTATGGCTACACCTTC. This codes for CASSSGEGLYGYTF.

The V call is TRBV5-1, the J call TRBJ2-1; a weak D match, TRBD1 (5 bases). Trimming cost V 3 bases and J 0 bases, with 7 bases left between them. In germline, CDR1 is SGHRS, CDR2 YFSETQ. CDR3 size: 14 residues. The CDR3 spells CASSSDSSYNEQFF. DNA of the CDR3: TGCGCCAGCAGCTCTGACAGCTCCTACAATGAGCAGTTCTTC.

The rearrangement links TRBV7-9 to TRBJ2-1; 7 bases are a match to TRBD2. V shed 1 base and J 4 bases; nucleotides not matched to a gene: 4. Germline loops: CDR1 SEHNR, CDR2 FQNEAQ (reference sequence). The CDR3 has 15 amino acids. Written as DNA, the CDR3 is TGTGCCAGCAGCTTAGGGCAGGGAGGGTACAATGAGCAGTTCTTC. Protein product: CASSLGQGGYNEQFF.

The chain recombines TRBV19 with TRBJ1-5, with D possibly being TRBD1 (5 bases). Between the trimmed V and J ends, which lost 0 bases and 5 bases, there was a span of 14 bases. The length of the CDR3 is 16 residues. Germline V gene data show CDR1 as LNHDA and CDR2 as SQIVND (reference sequence). CDR3 coding DNA: TGTGCCAGTAGTATAGATGGCGGGGGGGGGTATCAGCCCCAGCATTTT. Its translation: CASSIDGGGGYQPQHF.

This sequence joins TRBV10-2 and TRBJ1-5; the match to TRBD1 covers 9 bases. The CDR3 runs to 17 residues. Looked up from germline, CDR1 is WSHSY and CDR2 is SAAADI. The V gene end was trimmed by 2 bases and the J gene end by 0 bases; junction bases not matched to a gene: 5. DNA of the CDR3: TGCGCCAGCAGTGAGCGGGGACAGGGATATAGCAATCAGCCCCAGCATTTT. Translation gives CASSERGQGYSNQPQHF.

The chain employs TRBV12-5 and TRBJ1-1, with a weak D call TRBD1 (5 bases). Trimming removed 2 bases from V and 0 bases from J, with 13 bases in between. From germline, CDR1 is LGHNT and CDR2 FRNRAP. The CDR3 contains 16 residues. In nucleotides, the CDR3 is TGTGCTAGTGGTTTGTTTGCGGACACCTTGAACACTGAAGCTTTCTTT. Protein product: CASGLFADTLNTEAFF.

The CDR3 loop reads CASSLRTYTEAFF. Here the CDR3 DNA reads TGTGCCAGCAGCTTAAGGACTTACACTGAAGCTTTCTTT. This chain joins TRBV7-8 and TRBJ1-1; D is unresolved. Germline CDR1 reads SGHVS; CDR2 reads FQNEAQ. The CDR3 loop spans 13 amino acids. V lost 2 bases to trimming and J lost 3 bases, with 7 bases between them.

This chain uses TRBV19 with TRBJ2-3; D gene uncertain. Germline CDR1 and CDR2: LNHDA and SQIVND (reference sequence). This CDR3 is 14 amino acids long. The V end was cut by 10 bases, the J end by 2 bases, with 16 bases between. The DNA of the CDR3 is TGTGCCACCAGGCGAGACACCTCCACAGATACGCAGTATTTT. Protein sequence: CATRRDTSTDTQYF.

This chain links TRBV27 with TRBJ2-2; D is perhaps TRBD2 (6 bases). Germline V gives CDR1 MNHEY, CDR2 SMNVEV (reference sequence). This CDR3 is built from 14 residues. The V gene lost 3 bases and the J gene lost 6 bases, with 11 bases spanning the gap. The CDR3 sequence is CASSFFGEAGELFF. The CDR3 nucleotides are TGTGCCAGCAGTTTCTTTGGGGAGGCCGGGGAGCTGTTTTTT.

This chain connects TRBV6-4 to TRBJ2-3; 10 positions match TRBD1. The CDR3 runs 16 residues. Germline V gene sequence: CDR1 MRHNA, CDR2 SNTAGT. Trimming took 6 bases from V and 4 from J; bases not matched to a gene: 10. Here the CDR3 reads CASSPTGGWGADTQYF. The CDR3 nucleotides read TGTGCCAGCAGCCCGACAGGGGGCTGGGGCGCAGATACGCAGTATTTT.

V gene TRBV6-5 combines with J gene TRBJ1-4, with 9 bases lining up with TRBD1. V shed 6 bases and J 9 bases; nucleotides not matched to a gene: 5. The CDR3 totals 13 residues. The germline gives CDR1 MNHEY, CDR2 SVGAGI. The CDR3 region is CASSRDRDQKLFF. CDR3 sequence (DNA): TGTGCCAGCAGCCGGGACAGGGACCAAAAACTGTTTTTT.

The chain couples TRBV6-5 to TRBJ2-7; 11 bases are a match to TRBD2. Germline assignment: CDR1 MNHEY and CDR2 SVGAGI. Losses at the gene ends were 6 bases for V and 4 bases for J; bases not matched to a gene: 8. This CDR3 has 15 amino acids. This CDR3 is CASRASLAGGYEQYF. CDR3 nucleotides: TGTGCCAGCAGGGCCAGTCTAGCGGGGGGTTACGAGCAGTACTTC.

The chain combines TRBV5-1 with TRBJ2-4; a weak D match, TRBD2 (7 bases). Germline loops: CDR1 SGHRS, CDR2 YFSETQ. This CDR3 comprises 17 residues. Trimming removed 4 bases at V and 2 bases at J, with 19 bases between. In nucleotides, the CDR3 is TGCGCCAGCAGCAGGGAGGGGGGGTCCCTTTCCAAAAACATTCAGTACTTC. Translating it yields CASSREGGSLSKNIQYF.

V and J are TRBV6-1 and TRBJ2-7; D perhaps matches TRBD1 (7 bases). Germline loops: CDR1 MNHNS, CDR2 SASEGT. The V gene lost 5 bases and the J gene lost 0 bases, with 14 bases spanning the gap. CDR3 length: 15 residues. CDR3 sequence reads: CASSNGGQLSYEQYF. CDR3 coding DNA: TGTGCCAGCAGTAACGGGGGACAGCTCTCCTACGAGCAGTACTTC.

This rearrangement joins TRBV2 to TRBJ2-2; D not resolved. CDR1 is SNHLY and CDR2 is FYNNEI in the germline V gene. The CDR3 is 13 amino acids. V dropped 7 bases and J dropped 6 bases, with 12 bases sitting between them. The CDR3 loop is CASTGLGSGELFF. As DNA, the CDR3 is TGTGCCAGCACGGGTCTCGGGTCCGGGGAGCTGTTTTTT.

The V gene is TRBV2, the J gene TRBJ1-5; maybe TRBD1 (5 bases). Germline V gene lookup returns CDR1 SNHLY and CDR2 FYNNEI. This CDR3 region has 11 residues. The V end was cut by 6 bases, the J end by 6 bases, with 6 bases between. CDR3 amino acids: CASRGGQPQHF. DNA of the CDR3: TGTGCCAGCAGGGGGGGTCAGCCCCAGCATTTT.

The V gene is TRBV6-1, the J gene TRBJ2-7, with TRBD1 matching over 9 bases. This CDR3 contains 15 residues. V shed 6 bases and J 0 bases; nucleotides not matched to a gene: 6. Germline V gene data show CDR1 as MNHNS and CDR2 as SASEGT. This chain's CDR3 is CASREGQGSSYEQYF. The CDR3 DNA follows: TGTGCCAGCAGGGAGGGACAGGGAAGCTCCTACGAGCAGTACTTC.

This chain links TRBV7-3 with TRBJ2-1; the D is unclear. V lost 5 bases and J 0 bases, leaving 5 bases between the germline ends. CDR1 and CDR2 from the germline V gene are SGHTA and FQGTGA. This CDR3 spans 13 amino acids. The CDR3 nucleotides are TGTGCCAGCAGCCTAGGCTCCTACAATGAGCAGTTCTTC. Protein: CASSLGSYNEQFF. Filled out from reference TRBV7-3 and TRBJ2-1, the complete variable domain reads GAGVSQTPSNKVTEKGKYVELRCDPISGHTALYWYRQSLGQGPEFLIYFQGTGAADDSGLPNDRFFAVRPEGSVSTLKIQRTERGDSAVYLCASSLGSYNEQFFGPGTRLTVL.